This TCR beta chain was recorded in a study of blood T cell repertoires in COVID-19. The CDR3 covers 14 residues. The germline gives CDR1 KGHSH, CDR2 LQKENI. Trimming cost V 2 bases and J 5 bases, with 12 bases left between them. Sequencing was performed with immunoSEQ multiplex PCR; in TCRdb, only in-frame clones are kept and a portion is missing. The sample consists of some 220,000 clones, roughly 85% of them appearing once. V is TRBV18 and J is TRBJ2-5; D is possibly TRBD1 (6 bases). Material: peripheral blood. This receptor was taken from a woman between 65 and 79 years old with COVID-19, enrolled during active disease. The CDR3 loop reads CASSPRGHSETQYF. The CDR3 DNA sequence: TGTGCCAGCTCACCAAGGGGACATTCGGAGACCCAGTACTTC.